Presented here are 22 T cell receptor beta chains from one specimen sequenced in a study of blood T cell repertoires in COVID-19. Generated by immunoSEQ multiplex PCR, the TCRdb table keeps only in-frame clones and is missing some. Here the sample spans 80,000 to 90,000 clones, roughly four fifths being singletons. The sequenced material came from peripheral blood. Receptor source: a woman older than 75 with acute or convalescent COVID-19.

The V and J genes are TRBV5-6 and TRBJ2-7; D call uncertain. This CDR3 region has 14 residues. Per germline, CDR1 SGHDT and CDR2 YYEEEE. Trimming removed 4 bases at V and 2 bases at J, with 13 bases between. The CDR3 spells CASSPGEATYEQYF. The DNA of the CDR3 is TGTGCCAGCAGCCCCGGTGAAGCTACCTACGAGCAGTACTTC.

The V gene is TRBV7-2, the J gene TRBJ2-7; maybe TRBD1 (5 bases). CDR1 SGHTA and CDR2 FQGNSA come from the germline V gene. The CDR3 loop spans 12 amino acids. V lost 3 bases and J 4 bases, leaving 7 bases between the germline ends. For the CDR3, the DNA is TGTGCCAGCAGCTTTACAGGTTACGAGCAGTACTTC. As protein: CASSFTGYEQYF.

The chain combines TRBV11-3 with TRBJ2-3; 8 bases line up with TRBD2. Germline CDR1 is SGHNT and CDR2 is YENEEA. CDR3 length equals 18 residues. J gave up 0 bases and V 1 base, and 9 bases lay outside the gene matches. The CDR3 DNA sequence: TGTGCCAGCAGCTTAGTAGGCCAGCGGGGGTATAGCACAGATACGCAGTATTTT. Residues: CASSLVGQRGYSTDTQYF.

The chain carries TRBV9 and TRBJ1-2; TRBD1 matches at 7 bases. The CDR3 is 17 amino acids. The V gene end was trimmed by 0 bases and the J gene end by 1 base; junction bases not matched to a gene: 9. The germline V gene has CDR1 SGDLS and CDR2 YYNGEE. CDR3 region: CASSVGPARQGNYGYTF. The DNA for the CDR3 is TGTGCCAGCAGCGTAGGCCCTGCCCGACAGGGTAACTATGGCTACACCTTC.

This rearrangement joins TRBV9 to TRBJ1-1, with 9 nucleotides matching TRBD1. The CDR3 loop spans 15 amino acids. Germline CDR1 SGDLS, CDR2 YYNGEE. Trimming removed 4 bases from V and 3 bases from J; junction bases left unmatched: 7. Here the CDR3 DNA reads TGTGCCAGCAGCCTGGACAGGGGATCGCACACTGAAGCTTTCTTT. This gives the protein CASSLDRGSHTEAFF.

For the CDR3, the DNA is TGCGCCAGCAGCTTTGGGGGGATGAACACCGGGGAGCTGTTTTTT. Protein product: CASSFGGMNTGELFF. V usage is TRBV5-1 and J usage is TRBJ2-2; D may be TRBD2 (6 bases). Germline V gene lookup returns CDR1 SGHRS and CDR2 YFSETQ. CDR3 length: 15 residues. Trimming removed 2 bases at V and 1 base at J, with 9 bases between.

V gene TRBV7-2 combines with J gene TRBJ1-5; 8 bases are shared with TRBD1. From germline, CDR1 is SGHTA and CDR2 FQGNSA. The CDR3 totals 13 residues. Trimming removed 1 base from V and 9 bases from J; junction bases left unmatched: 2. The CDR3 sequence is CASSLGQGRPQHF. The CDR3 DNA sequence: TGTGCCAGCAGCTTAGGACAGGGGAGGCCCCAGCATTTT.

The count of this clone is one. The CDR3 reads CASSLGLQGAGASTEAFF. The CDR3 coding sequence is TGCGCCAGCAGCTTGGGACTACAGGGGGCGGGGGCTTCCACTGAAGCTTTCTTT. The rearrangement links TRBV5-1 to TRBJ1-1; 9 bases line up with TRBD1. With 0 bases clipped from V and 4 bases from J, the junction kept 13 bases outside the gene matches. Germline V gives CDR1 SGHRS, CDR2 YFSETQ. The CDR3 extends over 18 amino acids.

This chain connects TRBV19 to TRBJ2-3; 11 bases align to TRBD2. The ends lost 5 bases at V and 2 bases at J; junction bases unmatched: 6. The CDR3 runs to 16 residues. Germline V gene sequence: CDR1 LNHDA, CDR2 SQIVND (reference sequence). The CDR3 here is CASSFGLAGHTDTQYF. The CDR3 DNA follows: TGTGCCAGTAGTTTCGGACTAGCGGGCCACACAGATACGCAGTATTTT. The whole variable domain, remainder taken from reference TRBV19 and TRBJ2-3, is DGGITQSPKYLFRKEGQNVTLSCEQNLNHDAMYWYRQDPGQGLRLIYYSQIVNDFQKGDIAEGYSVSREKKESFPLTVTSAQKNPTAFYLCASSFGLAGHTDTQYFGPGTRLTVL.

The V gene is TRBV7-9, the J gene TRBJ2-4, with D possibly TRBD2 on 6 matching bases. The germline gives CDR1 SEHNR, CDR2 FQNEAQ (reference sequence). Deletions cut 5 bases from V and 5 bases from J, with 13 bases between. The CDR3 contains 14 residues. The CDR3 region is CASSPGGFQNIQYF. The CDR3 DNA is TGTGCCAGCAGCCCTGGAGGGTTCCAAAACATTCAGTACTTC.

This rearrangement joins TRBV19 to TRBJ2-7, with TRBD2 matching over 11 bases. CDR3 size: 18 residues. V was clipped by 2 bases and J by 0 bases; unmatched bases: 9. Germline assignment: CDR1 LNHDA and CDR2 SQIVND (reference sequence). Here the CDR3 reads CASSIRLAGTLSSYEQYF. Written as DNA, the CDR3 is TGTGCCAGTAGTATAAGACTAGCGGGGACCCTAAGCTCCTACGAGCAGTACTTC. The full variable domain, its missing parts supplied by reference TRBV19 and TRBJ2-7, is DGGITQSPKYLFRKEGQNVTLSCEQNLNHDAMYWYRQDPGQGLRLIYYSQIVNDFQKGDIAEGYSVSREKKESFPLTVTSAQKNPTAFYLCASSIRLAGTLSSYEQYFGPGTRLTVT.

The chain recombines TRBV2 with TRBJ1-4; TRBD1 matches 8 bases. The CDR3 covers 14 residues. The germline V gene encodes CDR1 SNHLY and CDR2 FYNNEI. The ends lost 8 bases at V and 2 bases at J; junction bases unmatched: 4. The CDR3 spells CASWTGLTNEKLFF. CDR3 DNA sequence: TGTGCCAGCTGGACAGGGCTCACTAATGAAAAACTGTTTTTT. The full variable domain, rest sourced from reference TRBV2 and TRBJ1-4, is EPEVTQTPSHQVTQMGQEVILRCVPISNHLYFYWYRQILGQKVEFLVSFYNNEISEKSEIFDDQFSVERPDGSNFTLKIRSTKLEDSAMYFCASWTGLTNEKLFFGSGTQLSVL.

This chain uses TRBV3-1 (or the pseudogene TRBV3-2) with TRBJ2-5, with D possibly matching TRBD1 (5 bases). V dropped 2 bases and J dropped 0 bases, with 10 bases sitting between them. Germline CDR1 LGHDT, CDR2 YNNKEL (reference sequence). The CDR3 sequence is 15 residues long. For the CDR3, the DNA is TGTGCCAGCAGCCAATTTGCAGGGCACCAAGAGACCCAGTACTTC. Protein product: CASSQFAGHQETQYF.

This rearrangement joins TRBV10-2 to TRBJ2-3, with 7 positions matching TRBD1. Trimming removed 4 bases from V and 1 base from J; junction bases left unmatched: 5. Germline V gene sequence: CDR1 WSHSY, CDR2 SAAADI. This CDR3 has 15 residues. CDR3 coding DNA: TGCGCCAGCAGTGTCTACAGGGGTGGCACAGATACGCAGTATTTT. Protein product: CASSVYRGGTDTQYF.

The gene calls are TRBV29-1 and TRBJ2-1; D is undetermined. The CDR3 is 12 amino acids. Trimming removed 7 bases at V and 3 bases at J, with 10 bases between. Germline V gene sequence: CDR1 SQVTM, CDR2 ANQGSEA. CDR3 protein: CSAAPSYNEQFF. The CDR3 DNA follows: TGCAGCGCCGCCCCCAGCTACAATGAGCAGTTCTTC.

The J gene is TRBJ1-5, the V gene TRBV2; 9 bases agree with TRBD1. The germline V gene has CDR1 SNHLY and CDR2 FYNNEI. CDR3 length: 15 amino acids. V lost 3 bases, J lost 6 bases, and 6 bases stayed unmatched. CDR3 in amino acids: CASSEGQGLVQPQHF. In DNA form, the CDR3 reads TGTGCCAGCAGTGAGGGACAGGGTCTCGTTCAGCCCCAGCATTTT.

This chain uses TRBV28 with TRBJ2-5, with 8 positions matching TRBD1. Trimming removed 5 bases from V and 5 bases from J; junction bases left unmatched: 4. The CDR3 length is 13 residues. Germline V gives CDR1 MDHEN, CDR2 SYDVKM. The CDR3 region has the DNA TGTGCCAGCAGTCCCCGGGACAGGGAGACCCAGTACTTC. Protein sequence: CASSPRDRETQYF. The complete variable domain, with remaining parts taken from reference TRBV28 and TRBJ2-5, reads DVKVTQSSRYLVKRTGEKVFLECVQDMDHENMFWYRQDPGLGLRLIYFSYDVKMKEKGDIPEGYSVSREKKERFSLILESASTNQTSMYLCASSPRDRETQYFGPGTRLLVL.

V and J are TRBV29-1 and TRBJ1-1, with D maybe TRBD1 (6 bases). Trimming left V 3 bases short and J 5 bases short, with 13 bases between. Germline V CDR1 and CDR2: SQVTM, ANQGSEA. The CDR3 covers 13 residues. CDR3 amino acids: CSVEGGLGTEAFF. In nucleotides, the CDR3 is TGCAGCGTTGAGGGGGGGCTGGGGACTGAAGCTTTCTTT.

The chain joins TRBV5-4 to TRBJ2-3, with TRBD2 matching 7 bases. V lost 6 bases and J lost 0; bases outside the gene matches: 10. The CDR3 runs 16 residues. Germline loops: CDR1 SGHNT, CDR2 YYREEE (reference sequence). The CDR3, as DNA: TGTGCCAGCACCCATCGTGGCGGGGGTAGCACAGATACGCAGTATTTT. Protein sequence: CASTHRGGGSTDTQYF.

The chain carries TRBV4-1 and TRBJ1-2; a possible D gene is TRBD1 (6 bases). The V gene's germline CDR1 is MGHRA and CDR2 YSYEKL. With 0 bases removed from V and 4 bases from J, the gap between germline ends came to 21 bases. There are 18 residues in the CDR3. The CDR3 spells CASSQDFSDSGNLYGYTF. CDR3 DNA: TGCGCCAGCAGCCAAGATTTTTCGGACAGTGGAAATCTCTATGGCTACACCTTC.

The chain carries TRBV10-3 and TRBJ1-5; D is unresolved. V lost 6 bases, J lost 0 bases, and 9 bases lay in between. Germline V gene sequence: CDR1 ENHRY, CDR2 SYGVKD. The CDR3 is 14 amino acids. CDR3 sequence (DNA): TGTGCCATCAGCCGGGATAATAGCAATCAGCCCCAGCATTTT. It is translated as CAISRDNSNQPQHF.

V and J are TRBV28 and TRBJ1-6, with D uncertain. Germline CDR1 and CDR2: MDHEN and SYDVKM. The CDR3 totals 15 residues. The germline V and J ends were trimmed by 6 bases and 0 bases, with 9 bases remaining between them. The DNA of the CDR3 is TGTGCCAGCAGGGTTGGCAGCTCCTATAATTCACCCCTCCACTTT. Translating it yields CASRVGSSYNSPLHF.